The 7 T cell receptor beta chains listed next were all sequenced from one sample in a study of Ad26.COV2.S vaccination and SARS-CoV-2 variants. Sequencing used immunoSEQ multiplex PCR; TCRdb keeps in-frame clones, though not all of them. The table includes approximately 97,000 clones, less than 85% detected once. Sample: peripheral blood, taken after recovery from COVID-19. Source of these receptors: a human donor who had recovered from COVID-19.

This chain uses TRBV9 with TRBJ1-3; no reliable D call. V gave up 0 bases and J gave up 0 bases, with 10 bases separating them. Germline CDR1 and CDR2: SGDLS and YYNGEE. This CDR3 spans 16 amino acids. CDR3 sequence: CASSVDSPSSGNTIYF. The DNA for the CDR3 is TGTGCCAGCAGCGTAGACAGCCCGAGCTCTGGAAACACCATATATTTT.

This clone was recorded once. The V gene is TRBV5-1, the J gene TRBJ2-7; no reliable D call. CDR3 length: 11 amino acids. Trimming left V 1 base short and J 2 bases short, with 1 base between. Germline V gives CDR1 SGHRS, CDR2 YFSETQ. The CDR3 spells CASSLTYEQYF. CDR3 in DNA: TGCGCCAGCAGCTTGACCTACGAGCAGTACTTC.

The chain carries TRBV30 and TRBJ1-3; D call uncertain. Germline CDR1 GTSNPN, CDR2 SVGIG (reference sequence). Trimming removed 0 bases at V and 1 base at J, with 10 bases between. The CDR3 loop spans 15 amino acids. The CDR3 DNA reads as TGTGCCTGGAGTGTACACGGCGGGTCTGGAAACACCATATATTTT. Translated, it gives CAWSVHGGSGNTIYF.

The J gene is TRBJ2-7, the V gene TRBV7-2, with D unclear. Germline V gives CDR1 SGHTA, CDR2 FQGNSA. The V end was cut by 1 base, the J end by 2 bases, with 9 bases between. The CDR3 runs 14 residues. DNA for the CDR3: TGTGCCAGCAGCTTAGGTACTTACGCCTACGAGCAGTACTTC. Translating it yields CASSLGTYAYEQYF.

The CDR3 here is CASSQVTVMGPDTQYF. CDR3 sequence (DNA): TGTGCCAGCAGCCAAGTGACGGTCATGGGGCCAGATACGCAGTATTTT. V usage is TRBV3-1 (or the pseudogene TRBV3-2) and J usage is TRBJ2-3; TRBD1 is a possible D gene (5 bases). V was pared by 1 base and J by 4 bases, with 15 bases between. Looked up from germline, CDR1 is LGHDT and CDR2 is YNNKEL (reference sequence). This CDR3 contains 16 residues.

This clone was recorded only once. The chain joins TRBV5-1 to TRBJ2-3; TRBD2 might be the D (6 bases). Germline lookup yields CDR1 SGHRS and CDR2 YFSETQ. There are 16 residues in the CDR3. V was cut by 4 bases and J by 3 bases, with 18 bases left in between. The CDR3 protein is CASSRGTAPATDTQYF. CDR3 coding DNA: TGCGCCAGCAGCCGCGGGACGGCGCCAGCGACAGATACGCAGTATTTT.

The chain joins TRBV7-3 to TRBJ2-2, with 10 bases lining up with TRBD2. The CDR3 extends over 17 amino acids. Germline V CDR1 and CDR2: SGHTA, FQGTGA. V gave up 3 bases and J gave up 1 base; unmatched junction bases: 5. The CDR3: CASSFPSSGGNTGELFF. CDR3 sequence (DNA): TGTGCCAGCAGCTTCCCTTCTAGCGGGGGGAACACCGGGGAGCTGTTTTTT.